This entry concerns a single T cell receptor beta chain. This sample was included in a study of preoperative IRX-2 immunotherapy in early breast cancer. Sequencing was performed with immunoSEQ multiplex PCR; in TCRdb, only in-frame clones are kept and a portion is missing. This sample has 15,000 to 25,000 clones; just under 85% occur once, and the top ten carry roughly 1.2%. Stated treatment: preoperative locoregional IRX-2 cytokine immunotherapy. Patients received preoperative, locoregional IRX-2 cytokine immunotherapy in a phase Ib study. Germline CDR1 and CDR2: MGHRA and YSYEKL. This CDR3 is built from 15 residues. V lost 2 bases, J lost 4 bases, and 2 bases stayed unmatched.

The specimen was lymph node tissue, collected after IRX-2 immunotherapy. The chain is built from TRBV4-1 and TRBJ2-1; 10 bases map to TRBD2. The clonotype comes from a human donor with breast cancer. CDR3: CASSQLAGVYNEQFF. The CDR3, as DNA: TGCGCCAGCAGCCAACTAGCGGGAGTTTACAATGAGCAGTTCTTC.